Listed below are T cell receptor beta chains from one sample, sequenced in a study of blood T cell repertoires in COVID-19. Repertoires were generated with immunoSEQ multiplex PCR, while TCRdb's copy carries only in-frame clones and drops some. The repertoire holds 150,000 to 250,000 clones, with just under 85% as singletons. The sample was peripheral blood. Every receptor here comes from a human donor with acute or convalescent COVID-19. The donor label of this sample is uncertain. Both conserved end residues are trimmed from each CDR3.

CDR3 protein	V gene	J gene
ASRGTGNEQF	TRBV5-1	TRBJ2-1
ASSPPGGGEKLF	TRBV9	TRBJ1-4
ASSTPGQYNQPQH	TRBV19	TRBJ1-5
ASSLRGGGTYEQY	TRBV27	TRBJ2-7
ASSIDPGQFNQPQH	TRBV19	TRBJ1-5
ASSVFPGQGRGYT	TRBV9	TRBJ1-2
ASSLGLNQPQH	TRBV7-2	TRBJ1-5
ASSEGTGELNEQF	TRBV2	TRBJ2-1
ASSESRQGDYEQY	TRBV25-1	TRBJ2-7
ASGGLRTDTQY	TRBV2	TRBJ2-3
ASSLGASTDTQY	TRBV7-6	TRBJ2-3
ASSSPAGGYEQY	TRBV28	TRBJ2-7
ASRRQGNYGYT	TRBV14	TRBJ1-2
ASSLAASRDTQY	TRBV7-2	TRBJ2-3
ASRAGDNQPQH	TRBV28	TRBJ1-5
ASKQKLNTEAF	TRBV19	TRBJ1-1
ASSSGGSYNSPLH	TRBV27	TRBJ1-6
ASSLAASFNTGELF	TRBV5-5	TRBJ2-2
ASSQDPSGSLSYNEQF	TRBV4-3	TRBJ2-1
ASIPSTGAHYEQY	TRBV28	TRBJ2-7
ASSQEGRPYNSPLH	TRBV3-1/TRBV3-2	TRBJ1-6
ASSRDRGIPETQY	TRBV19	TRBJ2-5
ASSPATGVNTEAF	TRBV18	TRBJ1-1
ASSWGSSGTNEQF	TRBV5-6	TRBJ2-1
ASSLWDRAYEQY	TRBV5-6	TRBJ2-7
ASSREGSGYT	TRBV18	TRBJ1-2
ASSPSGGLAKNIQY	TRBV18	TRBJ2-4
ASSLSAGGRSYEQY	TRBV27	TRBJ2-7
ASSPSQGKGNIQY	TRBV16	TRBJ2-4
ASSWGQGYEKLF	TRBV18	TRBJ1-4
ASGARGYNSPLH	TRBV6-5	TRBJ1-6
ASSIQGQGMTGHQPQH	TRBV5-4	TRBJ1-5
ASSSSGGPYNEQF	TRBV7-3	TRBJ2-1